This record looks at one T cell receptor beta chain sequence and its context. This entry is derived from a study of cytomegalovirus exposure and HLA in healthy donors. The PCR made use of 60 Vbeta and 13 Jbeta primers. Data came from immunoSEQ multiplex PCR; TCRdb stores just in-frame clones and leaves some out. The sample shows 55,000 to 65,000 clones, roughly 84% of them seen only once. This CDR3 comprises 15 residues. Germline V gives CDR1 MNHEY, CDR2 SMNVEV (reference sequence). V trimming: 4 bases; J trimming: 8 bases; junction bases outside the gene matches: 10. Sequenced: PBMCs. The chain links TRBV27 to TRBJ2-1, with TRBD2 matching over 8 bases. The receptor comes from a woman in her 30s in good health and CMV-seronegative. CDR3 protein: CASSWSGSMGDEQFF. In DNA, the CDR3 is TGTGCCAGCAGTTGGAGCGGGAGCATGGGGGATGAGCAGTTCTTC.